A selection of T cell receptor beta chains follows, all from one sample in a study of cytomegalovirus exposure and HLA in healthy donors. The repertoire was sequenced with immunoSEQ multiplex PCR; TCRdb's copy has only in-frame clones and lacks some. The sample comprises approximately 250,000 clones, approximately 81% of which are singletons, and roughly 0.26% rests with the top ten. The sequenced sample was PBMCs. The receptors originated from a girl aged 2 to 9 in good health and CMV-seronegative. CDR3s include the opening cysteine and the closing phenylalanine or tryptophan. Fields, in order: V gene, D gene, J gene, clone size, CDR3 DNA, CDR3 protein. A D gene is named only where the DNA matches it firmly. Size tells how often a clone was seen (once, few, many) or the class of an expanded clone, and some rows leave it out.

v_call: TRBV10-1
d_call: -
j_call: TRBJ2-1
clone_size: -
cdr3_nt: TGCGCCAGCAGGTCTGACTGGGACAATGAGCAGTTCTTC
cdr3_aa: CASRSDWDNEQFF

v_call: TRBV30
d_call: -
j_call: TRBJ1-3
clone_size: -
cdr3_nt: TGTGCCTGGGGACCAGGGGACATCGCCAAACCCTCCCCATCTGGAAACACCATATATTTT
cdr3_aa: CAWGPGDIAKPSPSGNTIYF

v_call: TRBV7-2
d_call: -
j_call: TRBJ1-1
clone_size: -
cdr3_nt: TGTGCCAGCAGCTACGCCGGGGTGAACACTGAAGCTTTCTTT
cdr3_aa: CASSYAGVNTEAFF

v_call: TRBV2
d_call: -
j_call: TRBJ2-3
clone_size: -
cdr3_nt: TGTGCCAGCAGTGAGATGCAGGCCGGTACGCAGTATTTT
cdr3_aa: CASSEMQAGTQYF

v_call: TRBV5-6
d_call: -
j_call: TRBJ2-7
clone_size: few
cdr3_nt: TGTGCCAGCAGCTTGCGCCCCGACTCGTTGACCTCCTACGAGCAGTACTTC
cdr3_aa: CASSLRPDSLTSYEQYF

v_call: TRBV6-1
d_call: -
j_call: TRBJ2-3
clone_size: -
cdr3_nt: TGTGCCAGCAGTGATCGGGGTAACACAGATACGCAGTATTTT
cdr3_aa: CASSDRGNTDTQYF

v_call: TRBV5-1
d_call: TRBD2
j_call: TRBJ2-7
clone_size: -
cdr3_nt: TGCGCCAGCAGCTTGGGGACTAGCGGGTACGAGCAGTACTTC
cdr3_aa: CASSLGTSGYEQYF

v_call: TRBV5-5
d_call: TRBD1
j_call: TRBJ1-1
clone_size: few
cdr3_nt: TGTGCCAGCACCTGGACAGGCAACACTGAAGCTTTCTTT
cdr3_aa: CASTWTGNTEAFF

v_call: TRBV5-1
d_call: -
j_call: TRBJ1-1
clone_size: few
cdr3_nt: TGCGCCAGCAGCTTGTCCAAGAACACTGAAGCTTTCTTT
cdr3_aa: CASSLSKNTEAFF

v_call: TRBV7-7
d_call: -
j_call: TRBJ2-7
clone_size: -
cdr3_nt: TGTGCCAGCAGCTTAGGGAGCGGATACGAGCAGTACTTC
cdr3_aa: CASSLGSGYEQYF

v_call: TRBV27
d_call: -
j_call: TRBJ1-1
clone_size: -
cdr3_nt: TGTGCCAGCAGTTTATCGGGGGGGGTCATGAACACTGAAGCTTTCTTT
cdr3_aa: CASSLSGGVMNTEAFF